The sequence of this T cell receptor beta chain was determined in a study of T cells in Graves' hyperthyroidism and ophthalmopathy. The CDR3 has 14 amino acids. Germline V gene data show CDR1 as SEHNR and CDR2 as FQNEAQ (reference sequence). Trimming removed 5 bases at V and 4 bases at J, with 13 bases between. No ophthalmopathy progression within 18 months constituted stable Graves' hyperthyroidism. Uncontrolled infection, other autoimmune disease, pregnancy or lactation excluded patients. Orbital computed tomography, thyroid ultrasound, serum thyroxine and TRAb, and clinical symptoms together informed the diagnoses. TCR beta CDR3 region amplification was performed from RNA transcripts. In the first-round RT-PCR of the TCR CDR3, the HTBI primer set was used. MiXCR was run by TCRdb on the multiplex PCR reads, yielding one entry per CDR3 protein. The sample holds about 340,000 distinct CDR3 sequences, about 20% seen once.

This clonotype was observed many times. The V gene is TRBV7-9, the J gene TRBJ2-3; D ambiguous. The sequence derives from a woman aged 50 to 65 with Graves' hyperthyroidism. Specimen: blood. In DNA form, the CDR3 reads TGTGCCAGCAGCCTGAGCGACGGATCAGATACGCAGTATTTT. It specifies CASSLSDGSDTQYF.